The clone carrying this T cell receptor beta chain is medium-sized within its sample. No antigen is known for it. All sequencing subjects had displayed CD8+CD57+ cell expansion on flow cytometry. The sample belongs to a study of CD8+CD57+ T cells in acquired aplastic anemia. Genomic DNA acted as the template from which TCR beta VDJ combination and CDR3 sequence profiling were carried out. TCRdb passed the reads through MiXCR, listing each CDR3 protein once. The sample contains about 58,000 distinct CDR3 sequences, approximately 52% of which appear only once. General observations from the study: It was found that some 31 CD8+ CDR3 sequences were shared between patients and controls. Any difference that existed in CD8+ Simpson's diversity between patients and controls was not significant.

V shed 3 bases, J shed 1 base, and the junction held 11 bases outside the gene matches. The V gene's germline CDR1 is SQVTM and CDR2 ANQGSEA. This CDR3 region has 16 residues. Sequenced input: sorted CD4+, CD8+, or CD8+CD57+ T cells (not recorded which) from PBMCs. V usage is TRBV29-1 and J usage is TRBJ1-2; 7 bases match TRBD1. This clonotype was obtained from a human donor with aplastic anemia. CDR3 nucleotides: TGCAGCGTTGATGGGTGGGAGGGGGCCAATAACTATGGCTACACCTTC. This encodes CSVDGWEGANNYGYTF.